This T cell receptor (beta chain) was identified during a study of post-analysis software for immune sequencing data. About the study: The courses of disease that were included comprised relapsing-remitting, secondary progressive and progressive-relapsing multiple sclerosis. Study outcomes and limitations: Controls' normalized Chao1 diversity significantly exceeded that of multiple sclerosis patients. Patients showed TRBV5-6, TRBV5-1 and TRBV20-1 among five TRBV segments more frequent than in controls. Batch-matched samples strongly co-clustered by F measure.

Unique-molecular-identifier-tagged TCR beta cDNA libraries were used. T cells numbering about 0.9 to 11 million yielded 500,000 or so cDNA molecules. TCRdb ran MiXCR on the PCR reads and lists one entry per CDR3 protein. The repertoire includes 700,000 to 900,000 distinct CDR3 sequences, 40% to 55% of them detected once, and approximately 5% sits in the top ten. The junction had 14 bases not matched to a gene; V was cut back by 0 bases and J by 6 bases. This CDR3 comprises 17 residues. Germline CDR1 DFQATT, CDR2 SNEGSKA (reference sequence). Turning to this clonotype: Its specificity is not known.

The chain combines TRBV20-1 with TRBJ2-3, with 8 bases identical to TRBD2. The sample taken for sequencing was blood. This TCR derives from a girl between 10 and 17 years old with multiple sclerosis. CDR3 nucleotides: TGCAGTGCTAGAGATCTGGCCAGCGGGAGATCACCGGATACGCAGTATTTT. It yields the protein CSARDLASGRSPDTQYF.